The following is a TCR beta chain sequence with its context. These data come from a study of blood T cell repertoires in COVID-19. Overall study: Acute and convalescent COVID-19 specimens originated in the United States, Italy and Spain. T cells, B-cell-depleted T cells, or PBMCs supplied cDNA or gDNA.

Germline V gene lookup returns CDR1 SGHTS and CDR2 YDEGEE. This CDR3 comprises 15 residues. Trimming removed 5 bases from V and 1 base from J; junction bases left unmatched: 8. Study members were between 18 and 89 years old and lived in 20 to 30 US regions. Authors' methods: It was from reference gene primer amplification that nucleated cell counts were estimated. Produced via immunoSEQ multiplex PCR; TCRdb's table is partial and in-frame only. That table supplies the V and J calls and clone size; D and trimming were determined from the DNA. The data show about 210,000 clones, with more than 70% seen just once and approximately 8.2% held by the top ten.

The TCR originated in a woman aged 18-29 years who had recovered from COVID-19. The chain joins TRBV5-8 to TRBJ1-1, with 7 bases matching TRBD1. Sequencing was performed on PBMCs or T cells enriched from blood (not recorded which). The CDR3 spells CASSPPGTENTEAFF. For the CDR3, the DNA is TGTGCCAGCAGTCCTCCAGGGACAGAGAACACTGAAGCTTTCTTT.